Listed here is a single TCR beta chain. Antigen specificity is unknown. The treatment was: around 19 received Ad26.COV2.S at low or high dose, single or two shots; about five received placebo; per-sample allocation not given. Each sample was drawn 63 days after the first injection (of vaccine or placebo). This entry comes from a study of Ad26.COV2.S vaccination and SARS-CoV-2 variants. Findings and caveats of the study: With respect to non-spike TCR breadth, vaccine and placebo recipients were similar.

Sequenced by immunoSEQ multiplex PCR; TCRdb stores in-frame clones only, minus some. The repertoire holds 300,000 to 350,000 clones, with 85% to 90% as singletons. The CDR3 is made up of 17 amino acids. V lost 4 bases to trimming and J lost 6 bases; unmatched junction nucleotides: 17. Germline V gene sequence: CDR1 SEHNR, CDR2 FQNEAQ (reference sequence). This chain links TRBV7-9 with TRBJ1-2, with TRBD1 matching 7 bases. The source material was peripheral blood, sampled in a trial of Ad26.COV2.S vaccine versus placebo. The TCR comes from a person aged 18 to 59 who received the Ad26.COV2.S COVID-19 vaccine or a placebo. The DNA for the CDR3 is TGTGCCAGCAGCTCGGGACAGATTGAGCTTTTTGGAAATGGCTACACCTTC. This encodes CASSSGQIELFGNGYTF.